The 18 T cell receptor beta chains presented below share a single source sample, sequenced in a study of CD8 T cells in ankylosing spondylitis. TCRdb reprocessed the 5' RACE reads via MiXCR and lists one record per CDR3 protein. The table records about 480,000 distinct CDR3 sequences, roughly 17% of them present only once. Study results and caveats: Ankylosing spondylitis blood appeared to carry a characteristic TCR beta motif of roughly eight highly homologous variants.

Their recognized antigens are unknown. The specimen was blood, either unsorted or a sorted T cell fraction (not recorded which). The origin of the receptors is a male donor with ankylosing spondylitis.

The rearrangement uses TRBV5-1 and TRBJ2-2; the D gene is possibly TRBD1 (6 bases). The CDR3 covers 15 residues. Germline lookup yields CDR1 SGHRS and CDR2 YFSETQ. Trimming left V 6 bases short and J 5 bases short, with 17 bases between. DNA for the CDR3: TGCGCCAGCACCACAGGGATTTCACTTACCGGGGAGCTGTTTTTT. Amino acids: CASTTGISLTGELFF.

In its sample, this clonotype was seen a few times. The chain is built from TRBV6-1 and TRBJ2-7, with a tentative D call TRBD2 (7 bases). V was cut by 6 bases and J by 4 bases, with 19 bases left in between. The CDR3 consists of 15 residues. CDR1 and CDR2 from the germline V gene are MNHNS and SASEGT. The CDR3 DNA follows: TGTGCCAGCAGAAGGGGGGGGTTTACCCTATACGAGCAGTACTTC. Its protein is CASRRGGFTLYEQYF.

This clonotype was seen only a few times. The chain couples TRBV20-1 to TRBJ2-3, with D hard to call. The CDR3 length is 14 residues. Trimming took off 3 bases at V and 1 base at J, with 11 bases between the two ends. Per the germline V gene, CDR1 is DFQATT and CDR2 is SNEGSKA (reference sequence). In DNA, the CDR3 is TGCAGTGCTAGTGTTGGTAGAGGCACAGATACGCAGTATTTT. Its translation: CSASVGRGTDTQYF.

This clonotype occurred a few times. The chain recombines TRBV20-1 with TRBJ1-2, with unresolved D. This CDR3 region has 13 residues. V lost 3 bases and J 2 bases, leaving 10 bases between the germline ends. CDR1 DFQATT and CDR2 SNEGSKA come from the germline V gene (reference sequence). The CDR3 sequence: CSARHNGNYGYTF. For the CDR3, the DNA is TGCAGTGCTAGGCACAACGGAAACTATGGCTACACCTTC.

The chain couples TRBV14 to TRBJ2-3, with D hard to call. Germline values: CDR1 SGHDN, CDR2 FVKESK. This CDR3 comprises 15 residues. V was cut by 1 base and J by 6 bases, with 14 bases left in between. The CDR3 nucleotides read TGTGCCAGCAGCCAAGGAGGCTGGGTCGGGGATACGCAGTATTTT. Amino acid sequence: CASSQGGWVGDTQYF. Drawing the rest from reference TRBV14 and TRBJ2-3, the complete variable domain is EAGVTQFPSHSVIEKGQTVTLRCDPISGHDNLYWYRRVMGKEIKFLLHFVKESKQDESGMPNNRFLAERTGGTYSTLKVQPAELEDSGVYFCASSQGGWVGDTQYFGPGTRLTVL.

A few counts support this clonotype. The gene calls are TRBV3-1 and TRBJ2-7, with a tentative D call TRBD2 (5 bases). CDR1 is LGHDT and CDR2 is YNNKEL in the germline V gene (reference sequence). V shed 3 bases and J shed 6 bases, with 15 bases lying between them. The CDR3 is 14 residues long. The CDR3 sequence is CASSHPSSSTEQYF. The CDR3 DNA reads TGTGCCAGCAGCCATCCTAGCTCTTCGACCGAGCAGTACTTC.

This clonotype was found once. This rearrangement joins TRBV12-3 or TRBV12-4 to TRBJ2-1, with D hard to call. The CDR3 spans 14 residues. The V end lost 1 base, the J end lost 9 bases, and 13 bases lay between the germline ends. CDR3 nucleotides: TGTGCCAGCAGTTTAGTTGTATGGGAAGGTGAGCAGTTCTTC. Its translation is CASSLVVWEGEQFF.

This clonotype was seen only a few times. The rearrangement joins TRBV6-1 to TRBJ1-4, with D possibly matching TRBD1 (6 bases). The CDR3 is 14 residues long. Trimming left V 7 bases short and J 5 bases short, with 14 bases between. Germline CDR1 MNHNS, CDR2 SASEGT. In nucleotides, the CDR3 is TGTGCCAGCAAGGTGGACAGCTCGAATGAAAAACTGTTTTTT. Translated: CASKVDSSNEKLFF.

The chain couples TRBV14 to TRBJ2-7; D remains ambiguous. Germline V gene data show CDR1 as SGHDN and CDR2 as FVKESK. The CDR3 sequence is 13 residues long. With 3 bases removed from V and 5 bases from J, the gap between germline ends came to 11 bases. The CDR3 region has the DNA TGTGCCAGCAGCCAGGGCCCAAGACACGAGCAGTACTTC. Encoded protein: CASSQGPRHEQYF.

The chain uses TRBV2 and TRBJ2-5; 7 bases fit TRBD1. Looked up from germline, CDR1 is SNHLY and CDR2 is FYNNEI. Trimming removed 7 bases from V and 4 bases from J; junction bases left unmatched: 6. The length of the CDR3 is 13 residues. The CDR3 here is CASTQGLGETQYF. The CDR3 nucleotides read TGTGCCAGCACACAGGGGTTGGGAGAGACCCAGTACTTC.

In this sample, this clonotype turned up many times. This chain connects TRBV20-1 to TRBJ2-5; 7 bases align to TRBD2. J was trimmed by 0 bases and V by 3 bases; bases with no gene match: 4. Germline lookup yields CDR1 DFQATT and CDR2 SNEGSKA (reference sequence). The CDR3 consists of 14 residues. Here the CDR3 reads CSASRRGDQETQYF. The CDR3 DNA reads as TGCAGTGCTAGCAGACGGGGGGACCAAGAGACCCAGTACTTC.

V and J are TRBV11-1 and TRBJ2-2; TRBD1 or TRBD2 may be the D gene (5 bases each). CDR3 size: 18 residues. Germline V lookup: CDR1 SGHAT, CDR2 FQDESV (reference sequence). Between the trimmed V and J ends, which lost 5 bases and 3 bases, there was a span of 22 bases. CDR3 residues: CASSPWTPGLGDTGELFF. The CDR3 bases are TGTGCCAGCAGCCCCTGGACACCCGGACTTGGGGACACCGGGGAGCTGTTTTTT.

In nucleotides, the CDR3 is TGTGCCAGCAGAAGGGACTTCTCTAGCACAGATACGCAGTATTTT. Translating gives CASRRDFSSTDTQYF. The chain joins TRBV2 to TRBJ2-3, with D tentatively TRBD2 (6 bases). The germline V gene encodes CDR1 SNHLY and CDR2 FYNNEI. The V gene lost 6 bases and the J gene lost 0 bases, with 13 bases spanning the gap. The CDR3 totals 15 residues.

This clonotype was seen at least ten times. This rearrangement joins TRBV4-3 to TRBJ2-1; D might be TRBD2 (5 bases). The V and J ends lost 3 bases and 7 bases respectively, with 10 bases between them. CDR3 size: 13 residues. Germline V lookup: CDR1 LGHNA, CDR2 YSLEER. CDR3 sequence (DNA): TGCGCCAGCAGCCAGGCTGAGCGGAATGAGCAGTTCTTC. Amino acids: CASSQAERNEQFF.

The chain combines TRBV12-3 or TRBV12-4 with TRBJ1-2, with 11 bases lining up with TRBD1. V shed 7 bases and J 1 base; nucleotides not matched to a gene: 8. The CDR3 covers 16 residues. CDR3 in DNA: TGTGCCAGCATCTTATCCGGGACAGGGGGTAACTATGGCTACACCTTC. It encodes CASILSGTGGNYGYTF.

This chain uses TRBV20-1 with TRBJ1-1; D gene uncertain. Trimming cost V 3 bases and J 1 base, with 12 bases left between them. Germline V gives CDR1 DFQATT, CDR2 SNEGSKA (reference sequence). The CDR3 has 14 residues. DNA of the CDR3: TGCAGTGCTAGCGGTCAGAATAAGAACACTGAAGCTTTCTTT. Amino acid sequence: CSASGQNKNTEAFF.

This clonotype was detected only a few times. This chain joins TRBV6-6 and TRBJ2-3; D ambiguous. Trimming cost V 4 bases and J 10 bases, with 12 bases left between them. Germline V gene sequence: CDR1 MNHNY, CDR2 SVGAGI (reference sequence). The CDR3 spans 12 residues. This CDR3 is CASSSSTPAQYF. The CDR3 DNA sequence: TGTGCCAGCAGTTCGTCAACGCCGGCGCAGTATTTT.

At least ten counts were recorded for this clonotype. The chain links TRBV5-1 to TRBJ1-5, with D tentatively TRBD1 (5 bases). The CDR3 runs 14 residues. Trimming pared 4 bases from V and 2 bases from J, leaving 10 bases between. Per the germline V gene, CDR1 is SGHRS and CDR2 is YFSETQ. The CDR3 DNA sequence: TGCGCCAGCAGCGAGGGAGGGGGCAATCAGCCCCAGCATTTT. Protein: CASSEGGGNQPQHF.